This TCR beta chain was recovered during a study of T cell repertoires in cytomegalovirus infection. One entry per CDR3 protein results from TCRdb running MiXCR on the reads. The sample consists of more than 150,000 distinct CDR3 sequences, approximately 20% of them appearing once. This clonotype was detected many times. Germline CDR1 and CDR2: WSHSY and SAAADI. Trimming removed 2 bases from V and 2 bases from J, with 10 bases in between. The length of the CDR3 is 15 residues. The specimen was PBMCs. This receptor was taken from a human donor in good health (CMV status not recorded). Some clones in this sample may be carry-over from other donors' samples. The chain combines TRBV10-2 with TRBJ1-5; no definite D call. CDR3 nucleotides: TGCGCCAGCAGTGAGGGTCTCCTAGGCAATCAGCCCCAGCATTTT. Encoded protein: CASSEGLLGNQPQHF.